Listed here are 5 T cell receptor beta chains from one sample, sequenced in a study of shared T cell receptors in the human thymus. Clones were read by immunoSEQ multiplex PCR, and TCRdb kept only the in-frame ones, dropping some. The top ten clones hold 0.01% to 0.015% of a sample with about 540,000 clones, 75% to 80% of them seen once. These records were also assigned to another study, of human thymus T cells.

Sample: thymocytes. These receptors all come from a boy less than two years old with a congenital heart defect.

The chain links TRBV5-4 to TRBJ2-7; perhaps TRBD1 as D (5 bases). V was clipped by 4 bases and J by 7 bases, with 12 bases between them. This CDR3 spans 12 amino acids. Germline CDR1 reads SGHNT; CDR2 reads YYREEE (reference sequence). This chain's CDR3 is CASSLRSGEQYF. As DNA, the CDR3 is TGTGCCAGCAGCCTAAGGTCAGGGGAGCAGTACTTC.

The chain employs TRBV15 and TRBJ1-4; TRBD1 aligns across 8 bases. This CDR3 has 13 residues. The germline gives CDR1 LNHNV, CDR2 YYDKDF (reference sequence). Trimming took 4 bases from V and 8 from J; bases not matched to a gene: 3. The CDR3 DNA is TGTGCCACCAGCAACCGACAGGGGGAAAAACTGTTTTTT. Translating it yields CATSNRQGEKLFF.

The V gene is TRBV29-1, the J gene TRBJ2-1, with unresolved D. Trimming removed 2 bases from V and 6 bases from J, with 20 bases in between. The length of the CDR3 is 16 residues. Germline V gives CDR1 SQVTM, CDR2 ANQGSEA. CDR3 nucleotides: TGCAGCGTTGAAAAGTATCCAAGAACATGCTCCAATGAGCAGTTCTTC. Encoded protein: CSVEKYPRTCSNEQFF.

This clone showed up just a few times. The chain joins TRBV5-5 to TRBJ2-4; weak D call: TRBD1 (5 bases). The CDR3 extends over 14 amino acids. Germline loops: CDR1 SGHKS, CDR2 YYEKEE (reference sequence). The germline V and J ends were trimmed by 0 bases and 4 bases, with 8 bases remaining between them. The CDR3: CASSLAPGKNIQYF. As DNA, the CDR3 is TGTGCCAGCAGCTTGGCCCCAGGGAAAAACATTCAGTACTTC. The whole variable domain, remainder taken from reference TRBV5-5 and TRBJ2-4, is DAGVTQSPTHLIKTRGQQVTLRCSPISGHKSVSWYQQVLGQGPQFIFQYYEKEERGRGNFPDRFSARQFPNYSSELNVNALLLGDSALYLCASSLAPGKNIQYFGAGTRLSVL.

CDR3 bases: TGTGCCAGCAGCGCAACGGGTGCAACTAATGAAAAACTGTTTTTT. Protein product: CASSATGATNEKLFF. The chain is built from TRBV11-2 and TRBJ1-4; D not certain. CDR1 and CDR2 (germline): SGHAT, FQNNGV. CDR3 size: 15 residues. V lost 5 bases, J lost 0 bases, and 10 bases lay in between.